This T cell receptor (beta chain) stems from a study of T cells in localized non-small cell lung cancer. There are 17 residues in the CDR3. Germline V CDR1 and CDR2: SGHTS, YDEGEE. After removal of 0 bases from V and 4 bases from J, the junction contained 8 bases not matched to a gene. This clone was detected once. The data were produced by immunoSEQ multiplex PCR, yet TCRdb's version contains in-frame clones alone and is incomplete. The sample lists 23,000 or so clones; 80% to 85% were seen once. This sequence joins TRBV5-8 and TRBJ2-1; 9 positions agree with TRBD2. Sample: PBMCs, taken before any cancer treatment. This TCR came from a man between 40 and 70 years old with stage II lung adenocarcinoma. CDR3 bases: TGTGCCAGCAGCTTGGACCTAGCGGGATTGGGGTACAATGAGCAGTTCTTC. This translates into CASSLDLAGLGYNEQFF.